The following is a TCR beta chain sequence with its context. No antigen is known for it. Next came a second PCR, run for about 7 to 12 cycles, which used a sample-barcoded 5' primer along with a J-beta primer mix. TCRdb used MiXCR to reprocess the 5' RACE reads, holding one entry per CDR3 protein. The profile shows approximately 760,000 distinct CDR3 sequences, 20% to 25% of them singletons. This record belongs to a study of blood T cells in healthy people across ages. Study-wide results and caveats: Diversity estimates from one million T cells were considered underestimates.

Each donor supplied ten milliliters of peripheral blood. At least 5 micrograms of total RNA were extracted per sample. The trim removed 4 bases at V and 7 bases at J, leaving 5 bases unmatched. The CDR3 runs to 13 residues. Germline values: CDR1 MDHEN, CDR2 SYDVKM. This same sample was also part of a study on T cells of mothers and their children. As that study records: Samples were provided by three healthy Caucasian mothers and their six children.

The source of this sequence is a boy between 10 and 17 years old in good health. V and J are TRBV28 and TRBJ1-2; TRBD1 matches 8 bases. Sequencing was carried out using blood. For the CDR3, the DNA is TGTGCCAGCAGTTCGGCAGGGGGCCCTGGCTACACCTTC. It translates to CASSSAGGPGYTF.